This entry features one T cell receptor beta chain sequence. The data are from a study of blood T cell repertoires in COVID-19. About the research overall: Researchers got acute and convalescent COVID-19 samples from the United States, Italy and Spain. Sources were T cells, B-cell-depleted T cells, or PBMCs; the material itself was cDNA or gDNA.

The CDR3 is 14 residues long. V lost 0 bases to trimming and J lost 5 bases, with 10 bases between them. Germline values: CDR1 SGHTA, CDR2 FQGNSA. Source study methods: Estimates of nucleated cell counts were drawn from the amplification of reference gene primers. Assay: immunoSEQ multiplex PCR; the TCRdb copy retains only in-frame clones and omits some. From that table come the V and J calls and clone size; the DNA was used to work out D and trimming. The sample contains 400,000 or so clones, 89% of which appear only once. The Seattle patients, enrolled during active infection, were followed longitudinally.

V is TRBV7-2 and J is TRBJ2-5, with a tentative D call TRBD1 (5 bases). The sequencing sample was made of peripheral blood. The receptor's source is a woman aged 40 to 49 with COVID-19, enrolled during active disease. CDR3 nucleotide sequence: TGTGCCAGCAGCTTAGCGCAGGGTCTGGAGACCCAGTACTTC. This sequence encodes CASSLAQGLETQYF.